The 26 T cell receptor beta chains reported below all come from one sample, sequenced in a study of tumor-infiltrating lymphocytes in oesophageal squamous cell carcinoma. TCRdb re-called the PCR reads with MiXCR, one entry per CDR3 protein. Of some 20,000 distinct CDR3 sequences listed, 35% to 45% are singletons. The material sequenced was normal esophageal tissue next to the tumor. These receptors originate from a male donor with esophageal squamous cell carcinoma.

This clonotype was found many times. The rearrangement joins TRBV20-1 to TRBJ2-5; 13 bases are a match to TRBD2. Trimming cost V 5 bases and J 6 bases; bases outside gene matches: 6. Germline CDR1 is DFQATT and CDR2 is SNEGSKA (reference sequence). This CDR3 comprises 14 residues. For the CDR3, the DNA is TGCAGTGCTCAAGGACTAGCGGGAGTGAAGACCCAGTACTTC. Translating gives CSAQGLAGVKTQYF.

The V and J genes are TRBV11-3 and TRBJ2-1; TRBD2 agrees at 14 bases. Gene TRBJ2-5 matches the end of the DNA better, so the J call may be wrong. The germline gives CDR1 SGHNT, CDR2 YENEEA. The CDR3 runs 15 residues. Written as DNA, the CDR3 is TGTGCCAGCAGCTTGGGACTAGCGGGGGAAGAGACCCAGTACTTC. Its translation: CASSLGLAGEETQYF.

This clonotype was seen more than once but under ten times. The V and J genes are TRBV7-2 and TRBJ2-1; 11 bases line up with TRBD2. The CDR3 is made up of 14 amino acids. The J segment lost 6 bases and the V segment lost 5 bases, leaving 3 bases of the junction unmatched. CDR1 and CDR2 from the germline V gene are SGHTA and FQGNSA. The CDR3 here is CASSRGLAGNEQFF. CDR3 DNA: TGTGCCAGCAGCCGAGGACTAGCGGGCAATGAGCAGTTCTTC.

This clonotype has just a few counts. This chain links TRBV7-8 with TRBJ2-1, with D hard to call. The J call may be faulty, since TRBJ2-7 better matches the DNA end. The CDR3 loop spans 11 amino acids. CDR1 SGHVS and CDR2 FQNEAQ come from the germline V gene. The CDR3, as DNA: TGTGCCAGCAGCTCTGCCTACGAGCAGTACTTC. This translates into CASSSAYEQYF.

The chain has TRBV7-6 and TRBJ2-2, with unresolved D. The CDR3 runs 13 residues. Trimming took off 3 bases at V and 4 bases at J, with 6 bases between the two ends. Germline V gene data show CDR1 as SGHVS and CDR2 as FNYEAQ. The CDR3 DNA sequence: TGTGCCAGCAGCTTGCGACTCACCGGGGAGCTGTTTTTT. Encoded protein: CASSLRLTGELFF.

This clonotype was recorded at least ten times. Just one base apart from a much larger clone, this may be a read error. This chain connects TRBV11-3 to TRBJ2-1; D is uncertain. The last part of the DNA fits TRBJ2-7 better; the J call may be wrong. Germline CDR1 SGHNT, CDR2 YENEEA. This CDR3 is 15 amino acids long. The CDR3, as DNA: TGTGCCAGCAGCTTAGGGTCAAGCTCCTACAATGAGCAGTACTTC. Translation: CASSLGSSSYNEQYF.

Many counts were recorded for this clonotype. The V gene is TRBV11-3, the J gene TRBJ1-1; the D gene is possibly TRBD1 (6 bases). Germline CDR1 SGHNT, CDR2 YENEEA. V shed 4 bases and J shed 10 bases, with 10 bases lying between them. The CDR3 spans 11 residues. The CDR3 is CASSYRDIAFF. The CDR3 bases are TGTGCCAGCAGCTACCGGGACATAGCTTTCTTT.

The chain has TRBV7-9 and TRBJ2-7; D gene unclear. CDR1 and CDR2 (germline): SEHNR, FQNEAQ (reference sequence). V lost 3 bases to trimming and J lost 0 bases, with 3 bases between them. This CDR3 region has 12 residues. CDR3 nucleotides: TGTGCCAGCAGCTTCTTCTCCTACGAGCAGTACTTC. Its translation is CASSFFSYEQYF.

This clonotype came up many times. The chain is built from TRBV28 and TRBJ1-1, with TRBD1 as a possible D gene (6 bases). Germline V lookup: CDR1 MDHEN, CDR2 SYDVKM. Trimming cost V 3 bases and J 2 bases, with 22 bases left between them. CDR3 length: 18 residues. The CDR3 is CASSFGGRVGGTNTEAFF. CDR3 DNA: TGTGCCAGCAGTTTTGGCGGCCGCGTTGGGGGCACTAACACTGAAGCTTTCTTT.

To note about this clonotype: At one end, the junction sequence differs from germline, possibly due to a read error. CDR3 sequence: CASSNEDNQPPHF. CDR3 nucleotide sequence: TGTGCCAGCTCCAACGAGGACAATCAGCCCCCGCATTTT. This chain joins TRBV18 and TRBJ1-5; possible D gene TRBD1, 5 bases. The CDR3 is 13 residues long. In germline, CDR1 is KGHSH, CDR2 LQKENI.

Of note for this clonotype: Relative to the germline gene, one junction end is altered; a read error may explain this. The gene calls are TRBV20-1 and TRBJ2-3; D gene unclear. Germline CDR1 and CDR2: DFQATT and SNEGSKA (reference sequence). This CDR3 region has 14 residues. The CDR3 coding sequence is TGCAGTGCTAGAGAACCGTTGAGCAGAGATACGCAGTATTTT. It encodes CSAREPLSRDTQYF.

This clonotype was counted between two and nine times. This sequence joins TRBV10-3 and TRBJ2-7; the D gene is possibly TRBD2 (5 bases). Germline V gene sequence: CDR1 ENHRY, CDR2 SYGVKD. V lost 5 bases and J lost 3, with 11 bases in between. The CDR3 length is 13 residues. CDR3 bases: TGTGCCATCAGTCCTTCAACTAGCTACGAGCAGTACTTC. Protein product: CAISPSTSYEQYF.

This clonotype showed up just a few times. V usage is TRBV7-9 and J usage is TRBJ2-3, with 8 positions matching TRBD2. The CDR3 spans 15 residues. The germline V gene has CDR1 SEHNR and CDR2 FQNEAQ (reference sequence). The V segment lost 4 bases and the J segment 1 base; nucleotides outside the gene matches: 4. CDR3 amino acids: CASSSQLAGTDTQYF. The CDR3 bases are TGTGCCAGCAGCTCCCAACTAGCGGGCACAGATACGCAGTATTTT.

This clonotype showed up many times. V usage is TRBV11-2 and J usage is TRBJ2-2, with TRBD2 identical over 8 bases. The CDR3 contains 16 residues. In germline, CDR1 is SGHAT, CDR2 FQNNGV. The V gene end was trimmed by 1 base and the J gene end by 3 bases; junction bases not matched to a gene: 4. The CDR3 sequence is CASSLVPAGDTGELFF. The CDR3 DNA reads TGTGCCAGCAGCTTAGTTCCAGCGGGGGACACCGGGGAGCTGTTTTTT.

Concerning this clonotype itself: A much bigger clone sits one base away, suggesting this may be a read error. The chain employs TRBV7-2 and TRBJ2-7, with 9 positions matching TRBD2. Germline V lookup: CDR1 SGHTA, CDR2 FQGNSA. The CDR3 is 15 amino acids. Germline trimming cut 4 bases from V and 7 bases from J; bases unmatched to any gene: 11. This chain's CDR3 is CASSSVAGDYNEQYF. The DNA for the CDR3 is TGTGCCAGCAGCTCCGTAGCGGGGGATTACAATGAGCAGTACTTC.

Ten or more counts support this clonotype. V is TRBV12-3 or TRBV12-4 and J is TRBJ2-5, with D possibly matching TRBD2 (5 bases). The V end was cut by 5 bases, the J end by 7 bases, with 14 bases between. The length of the CDR3 is 13 residues. The CDR3 coding sequence is TGTGCCAGCAGTCCCGGACTCCCCCCGACCCAGTACTTC. Translated: CASSPGLPPTQYF.

Worth noting for this clonotype: The junction departs from the called germline gene at one end, perhaps through a read error. The CDR3 nucleotides are TGTGCCAGCAGTTCCGGACAGGGGGATTCACCCCTCCACTTC. Protein product: CASSSGQGDSPLHF. The chain employs TRBV12-3 or TRBV12-4 and TRBJ2-5, with 10 nucleotides matching TRBD1. The CDR3 is 14 amino acids.

Relative to its sample, this clonotype is medium-sized. This chain links TRBV5-5 with TRBJ1-1; D call uncertain. The CDR3 has 14 amino acids. Germline CDR1 reads SGHKS; CDR2 reads YYEKEE (reference sequence). Trimming took 0 bases from V and 1 from J, leaving 7 bases between them. In DNA, the CDR3 is TGTGCCAGCAGCTTGGATGTCTCGAACACTGAAGCTTTCTTT. Translating it yields CASSLDVSNTEAFF.

This clonotype is medium-sized (0.01 to 0.1%). The chain recombines TRBV24-1 with TRBJ2-1; TRBD2 matches at 14 bases. The CDR3 spans 16 residues. The V and J ends lost 4 bases and 8 bases, in that order; junction bases with no gene match: 6. The germline V gene encodes CDR1 KGHDR and CDR2 SFDVKD. The CDR3 loop reads CATSDPGTSGSYEQFF. The CDR3 DNA reads TGTGCCACCAGTGACCCCGGGACTAGCGGGAGCTATGAGCAGTTCTTC.

This clonotype was seen repeatedly, ten times or more. The chain combines TRBV5-5 with TRBJ2-5, with TRBD2 identical over 10 bases. This CDR3 is built from 18 residues. V was clipped by 4 bases and J by 5 bases; unmatched bases: 17. Per the germline V gene, CDR1 is SGHKS and CDR2 is YYEKEE (reference sequence). CDR3 in DNA: TGTGCCAGCAGCCCGACGGGCGAAAAGCGGGAGGGCCGGGAGACCCAGTACTTC. This codes for CASSPTGEKREGRETQYF.

The V gene is TRBV24-1, the J gene TRBJ2-6, with 8 bases that match TRBD1. Germline V gives CDR1 KGHDR, CDR2 SFDVKD. The CDR3 is 18 amino acids. V shed 4 bases, J shed 0 bases, and the junction held 7 bases outside the gene matches. For the CDR3, the DNA is TGTGCCACCAGTGAGCCCGACAGGGGACTCTCTGGGGCCAACGTCCTGACTTTC. Amino acid sequence: CATSEPDRGLSGANVLTF.

At least ten counts were recorded for this clonotype. V is TRBV2 and J is TRBJ2-3; D possibly corresponds to TRBD1 (5 bases). V lost 6 bases to trimming and J lost 6 bases, with 13 bases between them. The germline V gene encodes CDR1 SNHLY and CDR2 FYNNEI. CDR3 length: 13 amino acids. Here the CDR3 reads CASRDNEADTQYF. CDR3 sequence (DNA): TGTGCCAGCAGGGACAACGAGGCGGATACGCAGTATTTT. Full variable domain (rest looked up from reference TRBV2 and TRBJ2-3): EPEVTQTPSHQVTQMGQEVILRCVPISNHLYFYWYRQILGQKVEFLVSFYNNEISEKSEIFDDQFSVERPDGSNFTLKIRSTKLEDSAMYFCASRDNEADTQYFGPGTRLTVL.

This clonotype has just a few counts. The chain uses TRBV7-4 and TRBJ2-7, with unresolved D. The J call may be incorrect, as the DNA end agrees better with TRBJ2-5. The V gene's germline CDR1 is SGHVT and CDR2 SQSDAQ. This CDR3 has 15 amino acids. CDR3 nucleotides: TGTGCCAGCAGCCCAGGTAGTTTCGTGTGGGAGACCCAGTACTTC. This gives the protein CASSPGSFVWETQYF.

This sequence joins TRBV7-3 and TRBJ2-2; either TRBD1 or TRBD2 may fit D (5 bases each). Trimming shortened V by 5 bases and J by 4 bases, and 17 bases separated the two germline ends. The germline V gene encodes CDR1 SGHTA and CDR2 FQGTGA. This CDR3 region has 16 residues. CDR3 in DNA: TGTGCCAGCAGCCCCGGGGCTACTTCGGGCACCGGGGAGCTGTTTTTT. This translates into CASSPGATSGTGELFF.

The rearrangement uses TRBV7-8 and TRBJ1-6; D is ambiguous. V was shortened by 2 bases and J by 10 bases, with 6 bases between the two germline ends. The CDR3 is 12 amino acids. In germline, CDR1 is SGHVS, CDR2 FQNEAQ. CDR3 DNA: TGTGCCAGCAGCTTAACGGCGTCACCCCTCCACTTT. Translated, it gives CASSLTASPLHF. Complete variable domain (other parts from reference TRBV7-8 and TRBJ1-6): GAGVSQSPRYKVAKRGQDVALRCDPISGHVSLFWYQQALGQGPEFLTYFQNEAQLDKSGLPSDRFFAERPEGSVSTLKIQRTQQEDSAVYLCASSLTASPLHFGNGTRLTVT.

The chain joins TRBV7-2 to TRBJ2-1, with TRBD2 matching 10 bases. The J call could be wrong; TRBJ2-7 is a better fit for the DNA end. The CDR3 runs 14 residues. Germline V gene data show CDR1 as SGHTA and CDR2 as FQGNSA. This CDR3 reads CASSYKREGYEQYF. The CDR3 DNA sequence: TGTGCCAGCAGCTACAAGCGGGAGGGGTACGAGCAGTACTTC.